This T cell receptor (beta chain) is drawn from a study of T cell responses to AZD1222 COVID-19 vaccine. TCRdb's table, derived via immunoSEQ multiplex PCR, lists solely in-frame clones and lacks some. The repertoire has approximately 120,000 clones, around nine tenths of them found once; the top ten carry 6% to 9%. V shed 1 base and J shed 0 bases, with 9 bases lying between them. Per germline, CDR1 LNHDA and CDR2 SQIVND (reference sequence). The CDR3 is made up of 15 amino acids. Sequenced material: peripheral blood, taken on day 0 of AZD1222 vaccination. The J gene is TRBJ1-1, the V gene TRBV19; D uncertain. This clonotype originated in an adult in good health. The CDR3 DNA reads TGTGCCAGTAGTATAGTAGGTTCGGTGAACACTGAAGCTTTCTTT. Translating gives CASSIVGSVNTEAFF.